This T cell receptor beta chain appears in the sequencing data of a study of T cells in Graves' hyperthyroidism and ophthalmopathy (dated by TCRdb to between 2018 and 2020). For context, the study as a whole: Peripheral blood was sampled at the time of initial diagnosis, prior to any treatment. The paper describes TCR Vbeta CDR3 sequencing of more than 120 peripheral blood samples, made up of 43 ophthalmopathy patients, around 73 hyperthyroidism patients and some 17 progressor patients. Following sampling, methimazole starting at 30 mg daily was given to hyperthyroidism patients, and high-dose intravenous methylprednisolone was given to ophthalmopathy patients. Prospective prediction of ophthalmopathy was tested in an independent validation cohort consisting of 18 to 20 hyperthyroidism patients and 17 patients who later progressed to ophthalmopathy. To identify distinguishing TCR V-J signatures, a discovery cohort of some 99 patients was used, comprising some 45 with Graves' ophthalmopathy and under 60 with stable Graves' hyperthyroidism. The 85 to 100 discovery patients were randomly split 7:3 into training and test sets. In roughly six Graves' hyperthyroidism patients, the study also compared T-cell repertoires from thyroid tissue with T-cell repertoires from blood.

The study at large found these results: No statistical method was used to set the sample size in advance, and investigators knew the group allocation. A 13 V-J signature model separated ophthalmopathy from stable hyperthyroidism, with around 90% sensitivity and 81.08% specificity in cross-validation and 80%/75% in testing. Most expanded thyroid clonotypes (frequency above 0.001) were also detected in blood, a finding suggesting that blood repertoires may reflect thyroid immune responses. In validation, the model predicted progression to ophthalmopathy a median of roughly 6.2 months before onset, with about 64% sensitivity and 72.22% specificity.

A patient counted as having stable Graves' hyperthyroidism if no progression to ophthalmopathy occurred over 18 months of follow-up. Hyperthyroidism patients were aged 18 to 65 years and newly diagnosed, with disease duration of less than 2 months. Any patient with an uncontrolled infection, another autoimmune disease, pregnancy or lactation was excluded. Diagnoses were based on clinical symptoms, serum thyroxine and TRAb, thyroid ultrasound and orbital computed tomography. PBMCs were isolated from about 9 ml of fresh peripheral blood by Ficoll-Paque density gradient centrifugation. Total RNA was extracted with Trizol reagent, and quality was checked on an Agilent 2100 Bioanalyzer. Amplification of TCR beta CDR3 regions was carried out from RNA transcripts. For the first round of RT-PCR on the TCR CDR3, the HTBI primer set was used together with the Qiagen OneStep RT-PCR kit. Libraries were constructed in a second round of multiplex PCR, after which size selection and purification were carried out. Paired-end sequencing of the libraries was performed with 100 bp reads on an Illumina HiSeq2000. The authors processed their data as follows. SOAPnuke was used to process the raw data, throwing out any read that contained adapters or uncalled bases, had a mean Phred below 15, or lacked an exact constant-primer or identifier match. High-quality paired reads were merged using COPE v1.2.5, and each unique nucleotide sequence was defined as a clonotype. MiTCR v1.1 was used to align the clonotypes against IMGT TRBV, TRBD and TRBJ reference segments. The analysis was restricted to V-J combinations with a frequency above 0.0001, which together covered 98% to 99.2% of the repertoires. A TCS score was defined as the ratio between F50 (clonal expansion) and ExV (chaos), using BLOSUM62-based TCRdist between CDR3 peptides within each V-J. Welch's t-statistics and random forest reduced 514 V-J features to 13, which were used in a naive Bayes classifier (R e1071). The similarity between thyroid and blood repertoires was quantified using the Morisita-Horn index. TCRdb handled the public reads itself, with Q25 trimming in fastp and clone calling in MiXCR, and kept productive beta chains. For every CDR3 protein sequence, its rows merge into one entry that carries the most common genes and DNA. These V and J calls derive from TCRdb rather than the authors' analysis. This sample holds hundreds of thousands of distinct CDR3 sequences; approximately 40% were observed only once. The top ten hold approximately 31% of the sample.

In this sample, this clonotype turned up many times. What this receptor recognizes is not known. Base qualities are not at hand, and no much larger clone is one base apart. CDR1 KGHDR and CDR2 SFDVKD were looked up in the germline V gene. At the junction V is shortened by 5 bases and J by 7 bases, with 14 bases in between. The CDR3 contains 14 residues, cysteine and phenylalanine counted. The entry retains the CDR3 DNA only, 42 bases that are in frame from base 1. The clonotype originates from a woman aged 40 to 50 with Graves' hyperthyroidism. Recombination joined TRBV24-1 with TRBJ1-5; tentative D gene TRBD1, with 5 bases matching. The sample consisted of blood. CDR3 protein: CATSASGYYQPQHF. The sequence in DNA is TGTGCCACCAGTGCCTCAGGGTATTACCAGCCCCAGCATTTT.